The 16 T cell receptor beta chains listed next were all sequenced from one sample in a study of immune evolution from preneoplasia to lung adenocarcinoma. Sequencing was performed with immunoSEQ multiplex PCR; in TCRdb, only in-frame clones are kept and a portion is missing. Of some 3,900 clones listed, about 85% are singletons. The sequencing sample was made of FFPE adjacent normal lung tissue. Receptor source: a person aged 65 to 85 with lung adenocarcinoma.

With respect to this clone: Other nucleotide sequences in the sample specify the same CDR3. This chain links TRBV30 with TRBJ1-4; 7 bases align to TRBD1. This CDR3 has 14 amino acids. V shed 3 bases, J shed 7 bases, and the junction held 8 bases outside the gene matches. From germline, CDR1 is GTSNPN and CDR2 SVGIG (reference sequence). CDR3 in DNA: TGTGCCTGGAGCGGACAGGTGGTGGGTGAAAAACTGTTTTTT. Translating gives CAWSGQVVGEKLFF.

The chain links TRBV28 to TRBJ2-1; TRBD1 matches 10 bases. After removal of 6 bases from V and 4 bases from J, the junction contained 9 bases not matched to a gene. The CDR3 extends over 16 amino acids. Germline V gene lookup returns CDR1 MDHEN and CDR2 SYDVKM. This chain's CDR3 is CASSPPGTGVYNEQFF. The CDR3 coding sequence is TGTGCCAGCAGCCCTCCTGGGACAGGGGTTTACAATGAGCAGTTCTTC. Looking up the rest from reference TRBV28 and TRBJ2-1 gives the full variable domain: DVKVTQSSRYLVKRTGEKVFLECVQDMDHENMFWYRQDPGLGLRLIYFSYDVKMKEKGDIPEGYSVSREKKERFSLILESASTNQTSMYLCASSPPGTGVYNEQFFGPGTRLTVL.

The genes are TRBV4-1 and TRBJ2-7, with 7 bases that match TRBD1. The CDR3 loop spans 16 amino acids. V dropped 3 bases and J dropped 5; count of bases not matched to a gene: 13. Germline V gene data show CDR1 as MGHRA and CDR2 as YSYEKL. The CDR3 loop is CASSQVTTGWAHEQYF. In nucleotides, the CDR3 is TGCGCCAGCAGCCAGGTAACGACAGGGTGGGCCCACGAGCAGTACTTC.

A few counts support this clone. The V call is TRBV5-8, the J call TRBJ2-3; weak D call: TRBD1 (5 bases). The CDR3 sequence is 12 residues long. Germline-derived CDR1 and CDR2 are SGHTS and YDEGEE. Trimming removed 3 bases at V and 4 bases at J, with 6 bases between. CDR3 amino acids: CASSSQADTQYF. CDR3 nucleotides: TGTGCCAGCAGCTCACAGGCAGATACGCAGTATTTT.

V and J are TRBV7-2 and TRBJ1-2; 8 bases are a match to TRBD1. Per the germline V gene, CDR1 is SGHTA and CDR2 is FQGNSA. The CDR3 is 15 amino acids. With 0 bases clipped from V and 2 bases from J, the junction kept 2 bases outside the gene matches. The CDR3 DNA follows: TGTGCCAGCAGCTTAGCTTGGACAGGGAACTATGGCTACACCTTC. Its protein product is CASSLAWTGNYGYTF.

The chain combines TRBV2 with TRBJ2-5; D could derive from TRBD1 or TRBD2 (5 bases each). The germline gives CDR1 SNHLY, CDR2 FYNNEI. Trimming left V 5 bases short and J 1 base short, with 11 bases between. This CDR3 is built from 14 residues. CDR3 loop: CASSFLGTQETQYF. The CDR3 nucleotides are TGTGCCAGCAGTTTCCTCGGGACCCAAGAGACCCAGTACTTC.

This chain joins TRBV11-3 and TRBJ2-7; the D gene could be TRBD1 or TRBD2 (5 bases each). Per the germline V gene, CDR1 is SGHNT and CDR2 is YENEEA. The CDR3 is 14 amino acids. The V and J ends lost 5 bases and 9 bases respectively, with 20 bases between them. Here the CDR3 reads CASSPMGDPEMQYF. In DNA form, the CDR3 reads TGTGCCAGCAGCCCAATGGGGGACCCGGAGATGCAGTACTTC.

This chain connects TRBV7-9 to TRBJ2-7; TRBD1 matches at 11 bases. The CDR3 sequence is 14 residues long. Germline lookup yields CDR1 SEHNR and CDR2 FQNEAQ (reference sequence). V lost 1 base and J lost 7; bases outside the gene matches: 3. The CDR3 reads CASSLGTGGEEQYF. CDR3 bases: TGTGCCAGCAGCTTAGGGACAGGGGGCGAAGAGCAGTACTTC.

V gene TRBV30 combines with J gene TRBJ1-3; D gene ambiguous. This CDR3 comprises 14 residues. Between the trimmed V and J ends, which lost 0 bases and 5 bases, there was a span of 11 bases. Germline CDR1 GTSNPN, CDR2 SVGIG (reference sequence). The CDR3, as DNA: TGTGCCTGGAGTGTAGCGGGCGGCAGAAACACCATATATTTT. It yields the protein CAWSVAGGRNTIYF.

The CDR3 DNA follows: TGTGCCATCAGCGGTGGATTTGGCGGAAATGGCTACACCTTC. Translation: CAISGGFGGNGYTF. The chain carries TRBV10-3 and TRBJ1-2, with D unclear. From germline, CDR1 is ENHRY and CDR2 SYGVKD. V was pared by 6 bases and J by 6 bases, with 17 bases between. The CDR3 sequence is 14 residues long.

This rearrangement joins TRBV30 to TRBJ1-3; D is unclear. The CDR3 has 13 residues. V shed 4 bases and J shed 0 bases, with 7 bases lying between them. The germline V gene has CDR1 GTSNPN and CDR2 SVGIG (reference sequence). CDR3 in amino acids: CAWTGPSGNTIYF. The CDR3 DNA reads as TGTGCCTGGACCGGCCCCTCTGGAAACACCATATATTTT.

The sample holds a few counts of this clone. The chain links TRBV6-5 to TRBJ1-3; 7 bases agree with TRBD1. The CDR3 has 15 amino acids. V lost 6 bases to trimming and J lost 4 bases; unmatched junction nucleotides: 9. The germline V gene encodes CDR1 MNHEY and CDR2 SVGAGI. The CDR3 nucleotides read TGTGCCAGCAGAGACCACGGGACAGCAGGAAACACCATATATTTT. Its translation: CASRDHGTAGNTIYF.

In this sample, this clone turned up a few times. The chain joins TRBV30 to TRBJ2-3; the D is unclear. The V and J ends lost 1 base and 6 bases respectively, with 8 bases between them. The length of the CDR3 is 12 residues. Germline-derived CDR1 and CDR2 are GTSNPN and SVGIG (reference sequence). This CDR3 is CAWSENSDTQYF. In DNA form, the CDR3 reads TGTGCCTGGAGTGAGAATAGCGATACGCAGTATTTT.

The rearrangement joins TRBV28 to TRBJ1-1, with TRBD1 as a possible D gene (5 bases). The CDR3 runs 15 residues. CDR1 and CDR2 (germline): MDHEN, SYDVKM. V lost 7 bases and J 1 base, leaving 16 bases between the germline ends. The CDR3 region is CASTPTGGWNTEAFF. The CDR3 DNA reads as TGTGCCAGCACCCCAACCGGGGGGTGGAACACTGAAGCTTTCTTT.

V is TRBV11-3 and J is TRBJ1-3, with D perhaps matching TRBD1 (6 bases). Germline V gene data show CDR1 as SGHNT and CDR2 as YENEEA. The length of the CDR3 is 15 residues. The V end lost 8 bases, the J end lost 4 bases, and 18 bases lay between the germline ends. Written as DNA, the CDR3 is TGTGCCAGCTCACCTACAGGGACCTACGGAAACACCATATATTTT. As protein: CASSPTGTYGNTIYF.

This clone was detected only a few times. J is TRBJ2-7 and V is TRBV7-9; TRBD2 aligns across 8 bases. This CDR3 is 15 amino acids long. Germline values: CDR1 SEHNR, CDR2 FQNEAQ (reference sequence). The V segment lost 6 bases and the J segment 2 bases; nucleotides outside the gene matches: 9. The DNA of the CDR3 is TGTGCCAGCAGTTCGGCGGGAGGACCGCCCTACGAGCAGTACTTC. This codes for CASSSAGGPPYEQYF.